The present entry profiles one T cell receptor beta chain with its context. The data stem from a study of CD8 T cells in ankylosing spondylitis. One entry per CDR3 protein, called by TCRdb with MiXCR from the 5' RACE reads. This table has about 400,000 distinct CDR3 sequences, approximately 20% appearing once. The germline CDR1 and CDR2 sequences are DFQATT and SNEGSKA (reference sequence). This CDR3 has 15 amino acids. Trimming cost V 4 bases and J 1 base, with 17 bases left between them. The V call is TRBV20-1, the J call TRBJ2-7; either TRBD1 or TRBD2 may supply D (5 bases each). Sequenced: blood, either unsorted or a sorted T cell fraction (not recorded which). The receptor was isolated from a male donor with ankylosing spondylitis or in good health (not recorded which). CDR3 in amino acids: CSANHRDGPSYEQYF. CDR3 sequence (DNA): TGCAGTGCTAACCACCGGGACGGCCCATCCTACGAGCAGTACTTC.